Listed below are T cell receptor beta chains from one sample, sequenced in a study of blood T cell repertoires in COVID-19. Clones were read by immunoSEQ multiplex PCR, and TCRdb kept only the in-frame ones, dropping some. The table has just over 300,000 clones, roughly 86% seen once. Sequencing was performed on PBMCs or T cells enriched from blood (not recorded which). These receptor sequences come from a woman between 18 and 29 years old who had recovered from COVID-19. Each CDR3 is given with its conserved first and last residue. A D gene is named only where the DNA matches it firmly. Rows may omit the clone size; those that give it use once, few, many or a size class.

cdr3_nt	cdr3_aa	v_call	j_call	d_call	clone_size
TGTGCCTGGAGCTCCCCCGGGACAGAATCCGGCTATGGCTACACCTTC	CAWSSPGTESGYGYTF	TRBV30	TRBJ1-2	TRBD1	.
TGTGCCAGCAGTTACGGTCATGGACTTTGCAATCAGCCCCAGCATTTT	CASSYGHGLCNQPQHF	TRBV28	TRBJ1-5	.	.
TGTGCCAGCAGTTTATTAGGCAGGGGCTATGGCTACACCTTC	CASSLLGRGYGYTF	TRBV28	TRBJ1-2	.	few
TGTGCCAGCAGCAAGCTAGGGGTGTTTGGTGAAGCTTTCTTT	CASSKLGVFGEAFF	TRBV14	TRBJ1-1	.	.
TGCGCCAGCACACCGTGGGACAGCGAGGGAGCTTTCTTT	CASTPWDSEGAFF	TRBV5-1	TRBJ1-1	TRBD1	.
TGTGCCAGCAGCCAAGAAGGGGGGGCGGGCATTCAGTACTTC	CASSQEGGAGIQYF	TRBV3-1/TRBV3-2	TRBJ2-4	.	once
TGTGCCAGCAGCTCCCCAGGCGCCTCCTTATGGGATACGCAGTATTTT	CASSSPGASLWDTQYF	TRBV7-8	TRBJ2-3	.	.
TGTGCCAGCAGCTGGGGCAGGGGACCGAATCAGCCCCAGCATTTT	CASSWGRGPNQPQHF	TRBV11-2	TRBJ1-5	.	.
TGTGCCTTTCAGGCGGGGACCGGGGAGCTGTTTTTT	CAFQAGTGELFF	TRBV2	TRBJ2-2	.	.
TGTGCCAGCGAGAGTCCGGGGTACTTAGATACGCAGTATTTT	CASESPGYLDTQYF	TRBV7-9	TRBJ2-3	.	once
TGTGCCAGCAGCTTCAGTGCCTCAGGGGGATGGGAAAAACTGTTTTTT	CASSFSASGGWEKLFF	TRBV7-6	TRBJ1-4	TRBD1	.
TGCGCCAGCAGCTTGGGTGGGGGCGATTCACCCCTCCACTTT	CASSLGGGDSPLHF	TRBV5-1	TRBJ1-6	.	.
TGTGCCAGCAGCGCGTCAGGATTGAACACTGAAGCTTTCTTT	CASSASGLNTEAFF	TRBV5-5	TRBJ1-1	.	.
TGTGCCAGCAGTTTATCTTCGCTAGCGGGAGTAAAGAAGGTTACAGATACGCAGTATTTT	CASSLSSLAGVKKVTDTQYF	TRBV27	TRBJ2-3	TRBD2	.
TGTGCCAGCAGCTTAGAAGCGGGAGTGGGGAACACCGGGGAGCTGTTTTTT	CASSLEAGVGNTGELFF	TRBV13	TRBJ2-2	TRBD2	.
TGTGCCAGCAGCTCAAGGGGACTAGCGAGCTCCTACAATGAGCAGTTCTTC	CASSSRGLASSYNEQFF	TRBV11-3	TRBJ2-1	TRBD2	.
TGTGCCAGCAAGAAAAGACAGGGGTATTTGTGGGGCCCGAGCCTCCCAGCTTTCTTT	CASKKRQGYLWGPSLPAFF	TRBV21-1	TRBJ1-1	.	.
TGTGCCAGCAGCTGGGACAGGGCTCAAGAGACCCAGTACTTC	CASSWDRAQETQYF	TRBV5-4	TRBJ2-5	TRBD1	.
TGTGCCAGCAGTCCAACAGGGGGCTTGGAGCCCCAGCATTTT	CASSPTGGLEPQHF	TRBV6-5	TRBJ1-5	TRBD1	.